Below are 32 T cell receptor beta chains sequenced from a single sample in a study of blood T cell repertoires in COVID-19. Data came from immunoSEQ multiplex PCR; TCRdb stores just in-frame clones and leaves some out. The sample holds 250,000 to 300,000 clones; approximately 91% are singletons and the top ten take more than 1%. Sequences were obtained from PBMCs or T cells enriched from blood (not recorded which). These receptor sequences come from a human donor in a cohort exposed to, infected with or recovered from COVID-19 (not recorded which). The donor label of this sample is uncertain.

V is TRBV19 and J is TRBJ1-4; the D gene is possibly TRBD1 (5 bases). This CDR3 spans 14 amino acids. Germline values: CDR1 LNHDA, CDR2 SQIVND (reference sequence). V was pared by 9 bases and J by 0 bases, with 11 bases between. CDR3 DNA sequence: TGTGCCAGCCGGGGGGTTGCAACTAATGAAAAACTGTTTTTT. It is translated as CASRGVATNEKLFF.

V usage is TRBV12-5 and J usage is TRBJ1-5, with TRBD1 as a possible D gene (6 bases). V dropped 3 bases and J dropped 3 bases, with 21 bases sitting between them. CDR1 and CDR2 (germline): LGHNT, FRNRAP. There are 18 residues in the CDR3. In DNA form, the CDR3 reads TGTGCTAGTGGTTTTTCGGGACACAGGTTTGAAACCAATCAGCCCCAGCATTTT. Translation gives CASGFSGHRFETNQPQHF.

The chain couples TRBV6-1 to TRBJ1-5; 10 bases align to TRBD1. The CDR3 covers 15 residues. The germline V gene encodes CDR1 MNHNS and CDR2 SASEGT. V shed 2 bases, J shed 4 bases, and the junction held 2 bases outside the gene matches. CDR3 region: CASSERDRGNQPQHF. DNA of the CDR3: TGTGCCAGCAGTGAACGGGACAGGGGAAATCAGCCCCAGCATTTT.

The V gene is TRBV27, the J gene TRBJ1-2; D is unclear. Germline V CDR1 and CDR2: MNHEY, SMNVEV (reference sequence). CDR3 length equals 15 residues. Between the trimmed V and J ends, which lost 6 bases and 2 bases, there was a span of 16 bases. Here the CDR3 DNA reads TGTGCCAGCAGGTCCCCTATACGCGGGAACTATGGCTACACCTTC. It yields the protein CASRSPIRGNYGYTF.

The chain has TRBV4-1 and TRBJ1-1, with unresolved D. This CDR3 is built from 13 residues. Germline V gives CDR1 MGHRA, CDR2 YSYEKL. V lost 1 base and J lost 5, with 8 bases in between. The CDR3 protein is CASSQGAGTEAFF. CDR3 nucleotides: TGCGCCAGCAGCCAAGGAGCCGGGACTGAAGCTTTCTTT.

The V gene is TRBV6-5, the J gene TRBJ2-7, with D tentatively TRBD1 (5 bases). Germline-derived CDR1 and CDR2 are MNHEY and SVGAGI. The CDR3 contains 13 residues. Trimming took 2 bases from V and 3 from J, leaving 8 bases between them. CDR3 sequence reads: CASSYTDNYEQYF. The DNA of the CDR3 is TGTGCCAGCAGTTACACGGACAACTACGAGCAGTACTTC.

This rearrangement joins TRBV18 to TRBJ2-1; D uncertain. This CDR3 region has 13 residues. Germline CDR1 is KGHSH and CDR2 is LQKENI. V shed 0 bases and J shed 4 bases, with 4 bases lying between them. CDR3 region: CASSPPPYNEQFF. The CDR3 region has the DNA TGTGCCAGCTCACCACCTCCTTACAATGAGCAGTTCTTC.

The V gene is TRBV7-2, the J gene TRBJ1-1; 7 nucleotides line up with TRBD1. Per germline, CDR1 SGHTA and CDR2 FQGNSA. There are 16 residues in the CDR3. Unmatched junction bases numbered 5, after V lost 0 bases and J lost 1 base. The DNA of the CDR3 is TGTGCCAGCAGCTTAGCGTACGGGGACAGGAACACTGAAGCTTTCTTT. Protein: CASSLAYGDRNTEAFF.

This chain links TRBV11-2 with TRBJ1-1; D uncertain. CDR3 size: 14 residues. V lost 2 bases and J 0 bases, leaving 7 bases between the germline ends. In germline, CDR1 is SGHAT, CDR2 FQNNGV. For the CDR3, the DNA is TGTGCCAGCAGCTTATTCAGATTGAACACTGAAGCTTTCTTT. It yields the protein CASSLFRLNTEAFF.

V and J are TRBV5-5 and TRBJ2-3, with a tentative D call TRBD1 (6 bases). The germline V gene has CDR1 SGHKS and CDR2 YYEKEE (reference sequence). There are 16 residues in the CDR3. Trimming stripped 4 bases from V and 4 bases from J, with 19 bases between. CDR3 loop: CASSRETGFSADTQYF. The CDR3 DNA follows: TGTGCCAGCAGCCGTGAAACAGGGTTTTCAGCAGATACGCAGTATTTT.

V gene TRBV6-6 combines with J gene TRBJ1-6; 8 bases match TRBD1. CDR1 MNHNY and CDR2 SVGAGI come from the germline V gene (reference sequence). The CDR3 length is 18 residues. The trim removed 5 bases at V and 7 bases at J, leaving 16 bases unmatched. As DNA, the CDR3 is TGTGCCAGCAGTCACAAGGCCGGGACAGGAGTTTTCAATTCACCCCTCCACTTT. This encodes CASSHKAGTGVFNSPLHF.

This clone was recorded once. DNA for the CDR3: TGTGCCAGCAGTTACAGCGGGGGGGCCGGCGATGAGCAGTTCTTC. Protein: CASSYSGGAGDEQFF. The chain uses TRBV6-5 and TRBJ2-1; 10 bases are shared with TRBD2. The CDR3 is 15 residues long. The V gene's germline CDR1 is MNHEY and CDR2 SVGAGI. J gave up 8 bases and V 2 bases, and 6 bases lay outside the gene matches.

The V and J genes are TRBV11-3 and TRBJ1-5, with a weak D call TRBD1 (6 bases). This CDR3 region has 15 residues. The V gene lost 5 bases and the J gene lost 3 bases, with 14 bases spanning the gap. The germline V gene has CDR1 SGHNT and CDR2 YENEEA. CDR3 loop: CASSPRQVLNQPQHF. The CDR3, as DNA: TGTGCCAGCAGCCCCCGACAGGTGCTCAATCAGCCCCAGCATTTT.

The chain employs TRBV1 and TRBJ2-7; TRBD2, the table's D call, was not compared with the DNA. TRBV1 is an annotated pseudogene. The CDR3 totals 20 residues. The CDR3 region has the DNA TGCACCAGCAGATCCACTCCGGGACTCCCAAATTCCCCATTTGGCTACGAGCAGTACTTC. This translates into CTSRSTPGLPNSPFGYEQYF.

J is TRBJ1-2 and V is TRBV19, with 7 bases matching TRBD1. Germline CDR1 is LNHDA and CDR2 is SQIVND (reference sequence). This CDR3 spans 14 amino acids. The V segment lost 5 bases and the J segment 8 bases; nucleotides outside the gene matches: 11. The CDR3 sequence is CASSPRKQGGGYTF. The CDR3 DNA follows: TGTGCCAGTAGTCCCCGAAAGCAGGGGGGCGGCTACACCTTC.

This chain links TRBV2 with TRBJ1-1, with TRBD1 as a possible D gene (5 bases). CDR1 is SNHLY, CDR2 FYNNEI, per germline. Trimming removed 4 bases from V and 0 bases from J, with 15 bases in between. CDR3 length equals 16 residues. The CDR3 reads CASSADLGGVNTEAFF. CDR3 DNA sequence: TGTGCCAGCAGTGCAGACTTGGGGGGAGTGAACACTGAAGCTTTCTTT.

The chain employs TRBV29-1 and TRBJ1-1; D unclear. The CDR3 is 14 amino acids. Per germline, CDR1 SQVTM and CDR2 ANQGSEA. Trimming shortened V by 7 bases and J by 7 bases, and 22 bases separated the two germline ends. The CDR3 DNA reads as TGCAGCGCTAAGACGGAGGCCAAAACCTTTGAAGCTTTCTTT. Amino acids: CSAKTEAKTFEAFF.

This chain links TRBV7-3 with TRBJ1-2, with D possibly being TRBD1 (5 bases). The CDR3 is 13 residues long. V gave up 5 bases and J gave up 4 bases, with 11 bases separating them. Per germline, CDR1 SGHTA and CDR2 FQGTGA. The CDR3 region has the DNA TGTGCCAGCAGCCTCGGGCAGGGCTATGGCTACACCTTC. Amino acid sequence: CASSLGQGYGYTF.

The chain recombines TRBV6-2 or TRBV6-3 with TRBJ1-6; D is unresolved. CDR1 and CDR2 from the germline V gene are MNHEY and SVGEGT. The CDR3 sequence is 14 residues long. V was cut by 2 bases and J by 10 bases, with 12 bases left in between. The CDR3 DNA follows: TGTGCCAGCAGTTACCTGACCTCGGGGTCACCCCTCCACTTT. Translating gives CASSYLTSGSPLHF.

The V gene is TRBV7-6, the J gene TRBJ1-4; the match to TRBD1 covers 9 bases. Germline V gives CDR1 SGHVS, CDR2 FNYEAQ. The CDR3 contains 15 residues. The J segment lost 6 bases and the V segment lost 4 bases, leaving 6 bases of the junction unmatched. CDR3 sequence (DNA): TGTGCCAGCAGCTCCACGGGACAGGGAGATGAAAAACTGTTTTTT. Translated, it gives CASSSTGQGDEKLFF.

This clone was observed a single time. The chain uses TRBV6-1 and TRBJ2-1, with no clear D. This CDR3 spans 14 amino acids. V was shortened by 3 bases and J by 7 bases, with 13 bases between the two germline ends. Germline values: CDR1 MNHNS, CDR2 SASEGT. This CDR3 reads CASSDGPPLNEQFF. CDR3 bases: TGTGCCAGCAGTGATGGGCCACCTCTTAATGAGCAGTTCTTC.

This sequence joins TRBV13 and TRBJ2-1; 9 bases line up with TRBD2. CDR1 and CDR2 from the germline V gene are PRHDT and FYEKMQ (reference sequence). This CDR3 has 17 amino acids. Unmatched junction bases numbered 11, after V lost 2 bases and J lost 6 bases. The CDR3 loop reads CASSLMASGNWVNEQFF. CDR3 nucleotides: TGTGCCAGCAGCTTAATGGCTAGCGGGAACTGGGTCAATGAGCAGTTCTTC.

V is TRBV21-1 and J is TRBJ1-5; the D call in the table, TRBD1, was not verified against the DNA. TRBV21-1 counts as a pseudogene. The CDR3 runs 17 residues. This CDR3 is CASLSLTGWGGNQPQHF. The CDR3 region has the DNA TGTGCCAGCCTAAGCCTCACAGGGTGGGGTGGCAATCAGCCCCAGCATTTT.

The rearrangement joins TRBV7-8 to TRBJ2-5, with 8 bases that match TRBD1. There are 16 residues in the CDR3. The J segment lost 2 bases and the V segment lost 5 bases, leaving 10 bases of the junction unmatched. The V gene's germline CDR1 is SGHVS and CDR2 FQNEAQ. Here the CDR3 DNA reads TGTGCCAGCAGCATTCGACAGGGGCGAGGGCAAGAGACCCAGTACTTC. Its protein product is CASSIRQGRGQETQYF. The variable domain in full, completed from reference TRBV7-8 and TRBJ2-5, reads GAGVSQSPRYKVAKRGQDVALRCDPISGHVSLFWYQQALGQGPEFLTYFQNEAQLDKSGLPSDRFFAERPEGSVSTLKIQRTQQEDSAVYLCASSIRQGRGQETQYFGPGTRLLVL.

Here the CDR3 DNA reads TGTGCCAGCAGCTCTGTCACCGGGGAGCTGTTTTTT. Protein product: CASSSVTGELFF. V and J are TRBV5-4 and TRBJ2-2; D call uncertain. Germline V gives CDR1 SGHNT, CDR2 YYREEE (reference sequence). Trimming took off 3 bases at V and 4 bases at J, with 4 bases between the two ends. The CDR3 extends over 12 amino acids.

The CDR3 loop reads CASSPKGHLGGDTQYF. CDR3 nucleotide sequence: TGTGCCAGCTCACCGAAGGGACATTTAGGGGGAGATACGCAGTATTTT. The chain recombines TRBV18 with TRBJ2-3; TRBD1 might be the D (6 bases). V lost 3 bases and J lost 5, with 18 bases in between. Germline V lookup: CDR1 KGHSH, CDR2 LQKENI. CDR3 length: 16 residues.

This chain links TRBV7-2 with TRBJ1-6; D is perhaps TRBD1 (6 bases). This CDR3 is 16 amino acids long. V was shortened by 5 bases and J by 1 base, with 12 bases between the two germline ends. The germline V gene encodes CDR1 SGHTA and CDR2 FQGNSA. The CDR3 coding sequence is TGTGCCAGCAGCGTCGCGGGGGCGTCCTATAATTCACCCCTCCACTTT. Translated, it gives CASSVAGASYNSPLHF. Variable domain in full (rest from reference TRBV7-2 and TRBJ1-6): GAGVSQSPSNKVTEKGKDVELRCDPISGHTALYWYRQSLGQGLEFLIYFQGNSAPDKSGLPSDRFSAERTGGSVSTLTIQRTQQEDSAVYLCASSVAGASYNSPLHFGNGTRLTVT.

This chain links TRBV9 with TRBJ2-7; maybe TRBD1 (5 bases). From germline, CDR1 is SGDLS and CDR2 YYNGEE. V lost 0 bases and J lost 5, with 15 bases in between. The CDR3 contains 15 residues. The CDR3 is CASSVDMSGANEQYF. In nucleotides, the CDR3 is TGTGCCAGCAGCGTAGACATGAGTGGGGCCAACGAGCAGTACTTC.

The chain recombines TRBV30 with TRBJ1-3; D may be TRBD1 (5 bases). The V end lost 2 bases, the J end lost 5 bases, and 13 bases lay between the germline ends. The CDR3 extends over 14 amino acids. CDR1 and CDR2 from the germline V gene are GTSNPN and SVGIG (reference sequence). CDR3 sequence (DNA): TGTGCCTGGAGTTTCGGGGGTACGCGAAACACCATATATTTT. Amino acid sequence: CAWSFGGTRNTIYF. The whole variable domain, remainder taken from reference TRBV30 and TRBJ1-3, is SQTIHQWPATLVQPVGSPLSLECTVEGTSNPNLYWYRQAAGRGLQLLFYSVGIGQISSEVPQNLSASRPQDRQFILSSKKLLLSDSGFYLCAWSFGGTRNTIYFGEGSWLTVV.

This clone was recorded a few times. The chain combines TRBV7-9 with TRBJ1-2; D remains unclear. The V end lost 1 base, the J end lost 5 bases, and 14 bases lay between the germline ends. CDR3 length: 15 residues. Germline loops: CDR1 SEHNR, CDR2 FQNEAQ (reference sequence). In DNA, the CDR3 is TGTGCCAGCAGCTTAGGTGGGCGGGAGGTTTATGGCTACACCTTC. It specifies CASSLGGREVYGYTF. Combining the CDR3 with reference TRBV7-9 and TRBJ1-2 gives the whole variable domain DTGVSQNPRHKITKRGQNVTFRCDPISEHNRLYWYRQTLGQGPEFLTYFQNEAQLEKSRLLSDRFSAERPKGSFSTLEIQRTEQGDSAMYLCASSLGGREVYGYTFGSGTRLTVV.

The J gene is TRBJ1-1, the V gene TRBV10-3; D might be TRBD1 (6 bases). The V gene lost 8 bases and the J gene lost 3 bases, with 19 bases spanning the gap. CDR1 and CDR2 from the germline V gene are ENHRY and SYGVKD. The CDR3 is 15 amino acids. The CDR3 loop reads CAISGGPPRDTEAFF. The CDR3 coding sequence is TGTGCCATCTCGGGGGGCCCGCCCAGGGACACTGAAGCTTTCTTT.

The CDR3 sequence: CASSPRGIGANVLTF. CDR3 in DNA: TGTGCCAGCAGTCCGCGGGGGATTGGGGCCAACGTCCTGACTTTC. The chain links TRBV6-5 to TRBJ2-6, with TRBD2 matching over 7 bases. This CDR3 is 15 amino acids long. Trimming cost V 5 bases and J 3 bases; bases outside gene matches: 4. Germline CDR1 is MNHEY and CDR2 is SVGAGI.